Listed here are 8 T cell receptor beta chains from one sample, sequenced in a study of CD8 T cells in Susac syndrome. Random hexamers were used to reverse transcribe the RNA input (about 0.5 to 1 ug). TCRdb passed the immunoSEQ multiplex PCR reads through MiXCR, listing each CDR3 protein once. The repertoire holds a few hundred thousand distinct CDR3 sequences, with 80% to 95% as singletons. Sequenced: CD8+ T cells from PBMCs. The receptors were sampled from a human donor with multiple sclerosis.

This clonotype has a handful of counts. The chain links TRBV6-6 to TRBJ1-1; D perhaps matches TRBD1 (6 bases). With 5 bases removed from V and 5 bases from J, the gap between germline ends came to 18 bases. The CDR3 extends over 15 amino acids. CDR1 is MNHNY, CDR2 SVGAGI, per germline (reference sequence). The CDR3 DNA reads TGTGCCAGCAGTCCCTTAGGTAAGGGGGGAACTGAAGCTTTCTTT. This encodes CASSPLGKGGTEAFF.

V and J are TRBV3-1 and TRBJ1-1; 7 positions match TRBD1. Unmatched junction bases numbered 12, after V lost 4 bases and J lost 10 bases. This CDR3 region has 14 residues. The germline gives CDR1 LGHDT, CDR2 YNNKEL (reference sequence). The CDR3: CASSPRQGFRGAFF. CDR3 coding DNA: TGTGCCAGCAGCCCCCGACAGGGCTTTAGGGGAGCTTTCTTT.

This rearrangement joins TRBV20-1 to TRBJ1-1; D may be TRBD1 (6 bases). The length of the CDR3 is 14 residues. CDR1 and CDR2 (germline): DFQATT, SNEGSKA (reference sequence). Trimming removed 3 bases from V and 1 base from J, with 12 bases in between. CDR3 sequence reads: CSARGGRKNTEAFF. CDR3 sequence (DNA): TGCAGTGCTAGGGGGGGCAGGAAGAACACTGAAGCTTTCTTT.

DNA for the CDR3: TGTGCCAGTAGCTTTGGGGGGCCGCTCTCTGGGGCCAACGTCCTGACTTTC. Amino acids: CASSFGGPLSGANVLTF. The chain uses TRBV19 and TRBJ2-6; D tentatively fits TRBD1 or TRBD2 (6 bases each). The CDR3 has 17 amino acids. Trimming took 6 bases from V and 0 from J, leaving 15 bases between them. Germline-derived CDR1 and CDR2 are LNHDA and SQIVND (reference sequence).

The chain has TRBV6-2 or TRBV6-3 and TRBJ1-2, with 7 bases fitting TRBD1. The germline V gene encodes CDR1 MNHEY and CDR2 SVGEGT. The CDR3 loop spans 14 amino acids. V lost 8 bases to trimming and J lost 4 bases; unmatched junction nucleotides: 10. The CDR3: CASLKGQLLYGYTF. The DNA for the CDR3 is TGTGCCAGCCTGAAGGGACAGCTTCTCTATGGCTACACCTTC.

V usage is TRBV3-1 and J usage is TRBJ1-3; no firm D call. With 0 bases removed from V and 0 bases from J, the gap between germline ends came to 9 bases. The CDR3 contains 16 residues. Per the germline V gene, CDR1 is LGHDT and CDR2 is YNNKEL (reference sequence). The chain's CDR3 is CASSQDQRSSGNTIYF. The CDR3, as DNA: TGTGCCAGCAGCCAAGATCAACGGTCCTCTGGAAACACCATATATTTT.

V is TRBV24-1 and J is TRBJ2-1, with D hard to call. Per germline, CDR1 KGHDR and CDR2 SFDVKD. The length of the CDR3 is 13 residues. Between the trimmed V and J ends, which lost 3 bases and 7 bases, there was a span of 9 bases. The CDR3 loop is CATSDPGLNEQFF. The DNA for the CDR3 is TGTGCCACCAGTGATCCCGGCCTGAATGAGCAGTTCTTC.

V is TRBV4-3 and J is TRBJ1-1; tentative D call: TRBD1 (5 bases). V shed 4 bases and J shed 8 bases, with 20 bases lying between them. Germline assignment: CDR1 LGHNA and CDR2 YSLEER. CDR3 length: 15 residues. CDR3 region: CASSLGRDGYYEAFF. The CDR3 DNA reads TGCGCCAGCAGCCTCGGACGGGACGGCTACTACGAAGCTTTCTTT.